This record looks at one T cell receptor (beta chain) sequence and its context. This sample was taken from a study of CD8 T cells in Susac syndrome. With random hexamers, reverse transcription was performed on about 0.5 to 1 ug of RNA. Multiplex PCR with immunoSEQ amplified the TCR beta CDR3 across 54 Vbeta and 13 Jbeta. MiXCR, run by TCRdb on the immunoSEQ multiplex PCR reads, gives a single entry per CDR3 protein. The sample lists about 280,000 distinct CDR3 sequences, approximately 84% occurring once. Germline V lookup: CDR1 SEHNR, CDR2 FQNEAQ (reference sequence). The CDR3 contains 15 residues. V shed 6 bases and J shed 1 base, with 14 bases lying between them. TCR beta was sequenced from blood CD8+ and CD4+ T cells. The study used treatment-naive patients who had stable or active relapsing-remitting disease as multiple sclerosis controls.

The rearrangement links TRBV7-9 to TRBJ2-3, with D perhaps TRBD1 (5 bases). Sequencing was performed on CD8+ T cells from PBMCs. This TCR derives from a human donor with multiple sclerosis. CDR3 nucleotides: TGTGCCAGCAGTTACCGATTAGGGGGCACAGATACGCAGTATTTT. Translation: CASSYRLGGTDTQYF.